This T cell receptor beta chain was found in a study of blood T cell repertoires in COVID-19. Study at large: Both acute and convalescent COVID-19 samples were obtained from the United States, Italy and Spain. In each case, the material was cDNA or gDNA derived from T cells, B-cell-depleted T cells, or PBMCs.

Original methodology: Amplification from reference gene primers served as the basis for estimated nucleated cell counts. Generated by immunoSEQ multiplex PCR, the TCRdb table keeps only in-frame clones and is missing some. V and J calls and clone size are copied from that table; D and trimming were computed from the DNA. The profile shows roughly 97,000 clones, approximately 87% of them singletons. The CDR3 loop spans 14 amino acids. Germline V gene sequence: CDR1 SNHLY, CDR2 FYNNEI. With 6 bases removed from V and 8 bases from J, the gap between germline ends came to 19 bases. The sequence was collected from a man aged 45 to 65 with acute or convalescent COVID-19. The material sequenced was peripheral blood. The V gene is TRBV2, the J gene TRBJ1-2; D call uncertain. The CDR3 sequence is CASSLEDTSIGYTF. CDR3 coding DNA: TGTGCCAGCAGCTTAGAAGACACGTCTATAGGCTACACCTTC.